One and the same sample provided the 17 T cell receptor beta chains below, sequenced in a study of control samples from healthy donors and cancer patients (dated by TCRdb to the early 2020s). Libraries were made using the immunoSEQ multiplex PCR assay. As stored in TCRdb, this immuneACCESS dataset retains in-frame rearrangements with V and J assigned. A fraction of the clones does not appear; measured against another copy, unresolved V genes explain less than half of the discrepancy, and the remainder lacks a known reason. The sample includes about 120,000 clones, with about 90% observed a single time. The ten largest clonotypes hold about 2.7% of the sample. Sequencing was done on a sample of blood. The origin of the receptors is a man between 60 and 75 years old in good health.

The chain recombines TRBV20-1 with TRBJ2-3, with D possibly being TRBD1 (7 bases). This CDR3 is 16 amino acids long. Germline lookup yields CDR1 DFQATT and CDR2 SNEGSKA (reference sequence). The V and J ends lost 3 bases and 0 bases respectively, with 16 bases between them. As DNA, the CDR3 is TGCAGTGCTAGTGGGTTTCAGGGGGGCAGCACAGATACGCAGTATTTT. Protein: CSASGFQGGSTDTQYF.

This chain uses TRBV3-1 (or the pseudogene TRBV3-2) with TRBJ2-7; 7 bases fit TRBD2. V gave up 3 bases and J gave up 6 bases; unmatched junction bases: 5. Per germline, CDR1 LGHDT and CDR2 YNNKEL (reference sequence). The CDR3 loop spans 13 amino acids. The CDR3 region is CASSHGGFPEQYF. In DNA, the CDR3 is TGTGCCAGCAGCCACGGGGGGTTCCCCGAGCAGTACTTC.

This clone was detected only once. The rearrangement joins TRBV4-1 to TRBJ2-2, with D uncertain. The CDR3 sequence is 15 residues long. CDR1 MGHRA and CDR2 YSYEKL come from the germline V gene. V was clipped by 4 bases and J by 2 bases, with 11 bases between them. The CDR3: CASSLLLGNTGELFF. For the CDR3, the DNA is TGCGCCAGCAGCCTTCTCTTGGGCAACACCGGGGAGCTGTTTTTT.

V and J are TRBV11-2 and TRBJ1-6, with 8 bases lining up with TRBD1. V was pared by 1 base and J by 11 bases, with 7 bases of the junction left unmatched. The CDR3 loop spans 15 amino acids. In germline, CDR1 is SGHAT, CDR2 FQNNGV. The CDR3 DNA is TGTGCCAGCAGCTTAGGACAGGGGTCGGGTGCACCCCTCCACTTT. Translating it yields CASSLGQGSGAPLHF.

This clone was observed a single time. This chain connects TRBV5-1 to TRBJ1-4, with D possibly TRBD1 on 5 matching bases. The CDR3 is 13 residues long. Per the germline V gene, CDR1 is SGHRS and CDR2 is YFSETQ. The ends were cut back, 7 bases at V and 8 bases at J, with 15 bases in the middle. CDR3 nucleotide sequence: TGCGCCAGCTCTGGGGCCGGGACCGAAAAACTGTTTTTT. Translating gives CASSGAGTEKLFF.

This clone occurred once. The V and J genes are TRBV9 and TRBJ1-4; 7 bases are shared with TRBD1. V gave up 0 bases and J gave up 3 bases; unmatched junction bases: 8. CDR3 length: 17 amino acids. The germline CDR1 and CDR2 sequences are SGDLS and YYNGEE. CDR3 coding DNA: TGTGCCAGCAGCGTAGGAGGGAGGACAGGAGCTAATGAAAAACTGTTTTTT. Translating gives CASSVGGRTGANEKLFF.

V gene TRBV6-1 combines with J gene TRBJ1-5; no clear D gene. The CDR3 is 16 amino acids. Germline CDR1 is MNHNS and CDR2 is SASEGT. Trimming cost V 3 bases and J 0 bases, with 12 bases left between them. CDR3 sequence: CASSDRSGYSNQPQHF. CDR3 nucleotides: TGTGCCAGCAGTGATCGGTCGGGTTATAGCAATCAGCCCCAGCATTTT.

This chain joins TRBV27 and TRBJ1-1; a weak D match, TRBD1 (5 bases). The germline gives CDR1 MNHEY, CDR2 SMNVEV (reference sequence). The CDR3 spans 14 residues. The V end was cut by 7 bases, the J end by 0 bases, with 12 bases between. In DNA, the CDR3 is TGTGCCAGCACCTCGGGACGGATGAACACTGAAGCTTTCTTT. Amino acid sequence: CASTSGRMNTEAFF.

The gene calls are TRBV6-6 and TRBJ1-5; 7 bases match TRBD1. The junction had 2 bases not matched to a gene; V was cut back by 6 bases and J by 0 bases. The germline V gene has CDR1 MNHNY and CDR2 SVGAGI (reference sequence). This CDR3 has 14 residues. The CDR3 is CASRGDSSNQPQHF. In nucleotides, the CDR3 is TGTGCCAGCAGGGGGGACAGTAGCAATCAGCCCCAGCATTTT.

The J gene is TRBJ2-5, the V gene TRBV19, with 11 bases fitting TRBD1. The CDR3 sequence is 19 residues long. Germline V lookup: CDR1 LNHDA, CDR2 SQIVND (reference sequence). J was trimmed by 5 bases and V by 2 bases; bases with no gene match: 16. CDR3 sequence (DNA): TGTGCCAGTAGTATACAAATTGGGAGGACAGGGGGCATGAAGGAGACCCAGTACTTC. Amino acids: CASSIQIGRTGGMKETQYF.

A single count supports this clone. The chain combines TRBV19 with TRBJ1-5; no clear D gene. There are 15 residues in the CDR3. Trimming left V 6 bases short and J 5 bases short, with 17 bases between. Germline V gene lookup returns CDR1 LNHDA and CDR2 SQIVND (reference sequence). CDR3 sequence: CASSLGVILDQPQHF. CDR3 DNA sequence: TGTGCCAGTAGCCTCGGGGTCATCTTAGATCAGCCCCAGCATTTT.

This rearrangement joins TRBV5-4 to TRBJ1-1; D is uncertain. CDR1 and CDR2 from the germline V gene are SGHNT and YYREEE (reference sequence). The CDR3 is made up of 15 amino acids. V lost 0 bases to trimming and J lost 0 bases, with 9 bases between them. CDR3 DNA sequence: TGTGCCAGCAGCTTGGGAGGAGGGTTGAACACTGAAGCTTTCTTT. Its translation: CASSLGGGLNTEAFF.

The chain recombines TRBV3-1 (or the pseudogene TRBV3-2) with TRBJ2-2; no definite D call. V was cut by 1 base and J by 7 bases, with 10 bases left in between. Germline CDR1 is LGHDT and CDR2 is YNNKEL (reference sequence). The CDR3 loop spans 14 amino acids. CDR3 region: CASSQVYVGGELFF. The CDR3, as DNA: TGTGCCAGCAGCCAAGTGTATGTGGGCGGGGAGCTGTTTTTT.

V and J are TRBV4-2 and TRBJ1-6; 8 bases align to TRBD1. The germline CDR1 and CDR2 sequences are LGHNA and YNFKEQ. The CDR3 runs to 16 residues. V shed 0 bases and J 7 bases; nucleotides not matched to a gene: 5. CDR3 sequence: CASSQDRTGTNSPLHF. The CDR3 coding sequence is TGTGCCAGCAGCCAAGATCGGACAGGGACCAATTCACCCCTCCACTTT.

In its sample, this clone was seen a few times. The V gene is TRBV30, the J gene TRBJ1-1; D unclear. Trimming shortened V by 3 bases and J by 7 bases, and 12 bases separated the two germline ends. In germline, CDR1 is GTSNPN, CDR2 SVGIG (reference sequence). The CDR3 runs to 12 residues. The CDR3 is CAWSNQPFEAFF. DNA for the CDR3: TGTGCCTGGAGCAATCAGCCTTTTGAAGCTTTCTTT.

The chain couples TRBV15 to TRBJ1-2; 8 nucleotides agree with TRBD1. The CDR3 sequence is 17 residues long. Looked up from germline, CDR1 is LNHNV and CDR2 is YYDKDF (reference sequence). J gave up 0 bases and V 2 bases, and 8 bases lay outside the gene matches. This CDR3 is CATSRIGQGAANYGYTF. The DNA of the CDR3 is TGTGCCACCAGCAGAATTGGGCAGGGGGCGGCTAACTATGGCTACACCTTC.

This rearrangement joins TRBV18 to TRBJ2-7; 10 bases align to TRBD1. The V and J ends lost 3 bases and 1 base, in that order; junction bases with no gene match: 3. Germline assignment: CDR1 KGHSH and CDR2 LQKENI. The CDR3 has 15 residues. The CDR3: CASSPGQGISYEQYF. The CDR3 bases are TGTGCCAGCTCACCGGGACAGGGGATTTCCTACGAGCAGTACTTC.